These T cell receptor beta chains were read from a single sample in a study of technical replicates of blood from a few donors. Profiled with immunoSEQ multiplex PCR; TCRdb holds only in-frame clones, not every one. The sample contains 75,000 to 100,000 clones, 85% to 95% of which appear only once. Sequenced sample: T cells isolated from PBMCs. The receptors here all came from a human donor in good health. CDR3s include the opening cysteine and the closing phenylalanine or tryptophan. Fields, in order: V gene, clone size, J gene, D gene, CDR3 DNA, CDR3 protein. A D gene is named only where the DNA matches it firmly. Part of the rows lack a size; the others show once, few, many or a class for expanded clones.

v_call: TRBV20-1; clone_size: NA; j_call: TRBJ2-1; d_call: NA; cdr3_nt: TGCAGTGCTAGGCGGTACAATGAGCAGTTCTTC; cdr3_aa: CSARRYNEQFF
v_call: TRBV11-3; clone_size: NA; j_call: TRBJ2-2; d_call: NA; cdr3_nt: TGTGCCAGCAGTCTTTCGGCCGGGGAGCTGTTTTTT; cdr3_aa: CASSLSAGELFF
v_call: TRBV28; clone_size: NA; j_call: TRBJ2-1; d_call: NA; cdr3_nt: TGTGCCAGCAGTTTCGCCACCGGGACTCGAAACAATGAGCAGTTCTTC; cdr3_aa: CASSFATGTRNNEQFF
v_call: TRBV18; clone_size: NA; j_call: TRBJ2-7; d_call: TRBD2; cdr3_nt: TGTGCCAGCTCACCACCGCAGCGGGAGAGCTTCTACGAGCAGTACTTC; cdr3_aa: CASSPPQRESFYEQYF
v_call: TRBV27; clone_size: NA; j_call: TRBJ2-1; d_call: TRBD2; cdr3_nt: TGTGCCAGCAGTTTCGGACTAGCGGGAGTTAGGGACAATGAGCAGTTCTTC; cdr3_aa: CASSFGLAGVRDNEQFF
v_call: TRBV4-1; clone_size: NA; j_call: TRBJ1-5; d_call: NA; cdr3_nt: TGCGCCAGCAGCCAAGATGCCAGGGACATTGGCAATCAGCCCCAGCATTTT; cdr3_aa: CASSQDARDIGNQPQHF
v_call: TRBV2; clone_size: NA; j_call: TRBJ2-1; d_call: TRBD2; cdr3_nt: TGTGCCACCTCTAGCGGGAGGTTGTACAATGAGCAGTTCTTC; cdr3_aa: CATSSGRLYNEQFF
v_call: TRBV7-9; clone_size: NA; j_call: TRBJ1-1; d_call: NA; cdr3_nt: TGTGCCAGCAGCCAGGTACGGGGAGCGAACACTGAAGCTTTCTTT; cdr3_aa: CASSQVRGANTEAFF
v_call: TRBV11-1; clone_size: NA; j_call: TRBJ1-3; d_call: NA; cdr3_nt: TGTGCCAGCAGCCGGGACAACGGAAACACCATATATTTT; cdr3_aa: CASSRDNGNTIYF
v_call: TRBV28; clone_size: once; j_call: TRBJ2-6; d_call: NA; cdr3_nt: TGTGCCAGCAGTAACGGAGTGGCCGGGGCCAACGTCCTGACTTTC; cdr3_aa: CASSNGVAGANVLTF
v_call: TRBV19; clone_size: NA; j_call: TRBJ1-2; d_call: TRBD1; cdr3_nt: TGTGCCAGTAGTCCTCGGACAGGGCGCAGCCTCAACTATGGCTACACCTTC; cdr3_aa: CASSPRTGRSLNYGYTF